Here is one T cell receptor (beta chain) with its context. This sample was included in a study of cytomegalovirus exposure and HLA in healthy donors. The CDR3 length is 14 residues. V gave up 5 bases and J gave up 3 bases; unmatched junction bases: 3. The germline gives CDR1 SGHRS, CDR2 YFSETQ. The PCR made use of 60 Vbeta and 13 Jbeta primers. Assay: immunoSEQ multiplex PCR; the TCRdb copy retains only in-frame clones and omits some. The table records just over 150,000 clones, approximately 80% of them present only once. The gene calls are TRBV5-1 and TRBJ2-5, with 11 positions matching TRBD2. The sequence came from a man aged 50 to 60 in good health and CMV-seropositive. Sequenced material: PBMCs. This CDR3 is CASSLLAGEETQYF. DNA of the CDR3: TGCGCCAGCAGTTTACTAGCGGGGGAAGAGACCCAGTACTTC.